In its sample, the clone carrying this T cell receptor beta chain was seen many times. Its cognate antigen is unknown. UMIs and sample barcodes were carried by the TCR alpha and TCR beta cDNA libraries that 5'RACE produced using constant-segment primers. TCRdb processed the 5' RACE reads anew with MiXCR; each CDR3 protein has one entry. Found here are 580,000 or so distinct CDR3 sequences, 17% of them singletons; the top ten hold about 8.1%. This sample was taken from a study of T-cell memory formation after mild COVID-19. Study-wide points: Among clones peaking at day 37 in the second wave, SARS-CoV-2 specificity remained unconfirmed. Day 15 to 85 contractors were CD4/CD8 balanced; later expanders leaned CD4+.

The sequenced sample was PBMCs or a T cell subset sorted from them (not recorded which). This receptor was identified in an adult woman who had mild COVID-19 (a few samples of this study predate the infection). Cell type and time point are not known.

CDR3 residues: CASSPGTGYEQYF. The CDR3 DNA reads TGTGCCAGCAGTCCCGGGACTGGCTACGAGCAGTACTTC. The chain joins TRBV2 to TRBJ2-7; tentative D call: TRBD2 (6 bases). V shed 5 bases and J shed 3 bases, with 11 bases lying between them. Germline V gene lookup returns CDR1 SNHLY and CDR2 FYNNEI. CDR3 length: 13 residues.